This T cell receptor (beta chain) was profiled in a study of beta chain features in type 1 diabetes. Study-wide results and limits: For TCRB rearrangement, an influence of HLA type remained unresolved here.

CDR3 size: 13 residues. Germline-derived CDR1 and CDR2 are MNHEY and SVGAGI. Concerning this clone: The antigen is unknown.

Of the isolated RNA, all was reverse transcribed, and so the sequenced material was expressed TCRB transcripts. The repertoire was sequenced with immunoSEQ multiplex PCR; TCRdb's copy has only in-frame clones and lacks some. The table includes about 320,000 clones, 11% to 15% detected once. Every participating donor gave one draw, a heparinised blood sample averaging about 100 mL. Using CD45RO/CCR7/CD25/CD127/CD95/CD27, CD4+ naive, central memory, regulatory and stem cell-like memory cells were sorted. The gene calls are TRBV6-5 and TRBJ2-5; D unclear. With the DNA end fitting TRBJ2-7 better, the J assignment may be wrong. The sequenced material came from central memory CD4+ T cells from blood. The receptor was derived from a man aged 30 to 45 in good health. The CDR3 here is CASMPSSSYEQYF. The CDR3 DNA follows: TGTGCCAGCATGCCAAGTAGCTCCTACGAGCAGTACTTC.